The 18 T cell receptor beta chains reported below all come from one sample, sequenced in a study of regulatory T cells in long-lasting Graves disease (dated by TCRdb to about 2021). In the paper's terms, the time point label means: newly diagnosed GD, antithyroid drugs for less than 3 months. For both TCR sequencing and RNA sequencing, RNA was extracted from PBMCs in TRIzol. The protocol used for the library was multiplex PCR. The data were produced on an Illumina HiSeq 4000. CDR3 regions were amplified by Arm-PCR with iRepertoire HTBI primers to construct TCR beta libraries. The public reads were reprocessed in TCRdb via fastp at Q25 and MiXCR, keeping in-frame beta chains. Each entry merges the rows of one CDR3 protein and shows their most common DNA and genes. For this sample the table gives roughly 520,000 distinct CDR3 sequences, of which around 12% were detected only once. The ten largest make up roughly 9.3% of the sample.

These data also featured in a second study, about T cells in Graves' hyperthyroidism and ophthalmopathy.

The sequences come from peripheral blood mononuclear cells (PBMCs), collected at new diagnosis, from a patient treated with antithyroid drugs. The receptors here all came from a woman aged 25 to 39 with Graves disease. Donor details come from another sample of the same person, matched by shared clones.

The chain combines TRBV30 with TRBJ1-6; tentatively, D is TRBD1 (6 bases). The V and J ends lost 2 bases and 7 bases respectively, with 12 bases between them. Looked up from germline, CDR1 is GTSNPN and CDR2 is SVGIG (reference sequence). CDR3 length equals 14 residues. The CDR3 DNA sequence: TGTGCCTGGAGTAAGGGACAACTAAATTCACCCCTCCACTTT. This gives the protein CAWSKGQLNSPLHF.

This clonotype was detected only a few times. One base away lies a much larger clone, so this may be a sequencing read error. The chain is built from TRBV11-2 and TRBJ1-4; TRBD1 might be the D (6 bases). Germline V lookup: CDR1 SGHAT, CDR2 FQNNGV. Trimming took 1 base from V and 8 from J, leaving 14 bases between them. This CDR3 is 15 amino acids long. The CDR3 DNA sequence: TGTGCCAGCAGCTTAGGGCGGGGGCAAAGGGAAAAACTGTTTTTT. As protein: CASSLGRGQREKLFF.

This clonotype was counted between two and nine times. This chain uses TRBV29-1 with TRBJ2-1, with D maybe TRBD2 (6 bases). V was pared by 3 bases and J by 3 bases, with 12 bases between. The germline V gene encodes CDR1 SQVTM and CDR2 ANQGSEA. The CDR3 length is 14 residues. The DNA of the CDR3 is TGCAGCGTTGAGGAGGGGAAAGGCTACAATGAGCAGTTCTTC. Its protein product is CSVEEGKGYNEQFF.

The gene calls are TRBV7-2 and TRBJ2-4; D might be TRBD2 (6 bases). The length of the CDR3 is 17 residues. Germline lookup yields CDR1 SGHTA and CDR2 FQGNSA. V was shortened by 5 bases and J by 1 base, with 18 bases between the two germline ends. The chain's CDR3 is CASSPISGFRAKNIQYF. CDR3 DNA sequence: TGTGCCAGCAGCCCGATTAGCGGCTTTCGGGCCAAAAACATTCAGTACTTC.

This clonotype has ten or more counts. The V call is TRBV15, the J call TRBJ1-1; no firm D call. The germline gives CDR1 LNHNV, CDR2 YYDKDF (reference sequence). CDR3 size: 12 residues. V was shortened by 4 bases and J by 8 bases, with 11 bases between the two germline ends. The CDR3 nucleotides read TGTGCCACCAGCACGGGGTACCCCGAAGCTTTCTTT. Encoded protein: CATSTGYPEAFF. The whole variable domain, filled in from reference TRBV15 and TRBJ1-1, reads DAMVIQNPRYQVTQFGKPVTLSCSQTLNHNVMYWYQQKSSQAPKLLFHYYDKDFNNEADTPDNFQSRRPNTSFCFLDIRSPGLGDTAMYLCATSTGYPEAFFGQGTRLTVV.

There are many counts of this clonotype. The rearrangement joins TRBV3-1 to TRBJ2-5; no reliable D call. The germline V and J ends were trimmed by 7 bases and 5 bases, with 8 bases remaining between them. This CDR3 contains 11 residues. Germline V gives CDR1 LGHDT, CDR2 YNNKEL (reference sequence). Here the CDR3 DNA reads TGTGCCAGCACGGTTCGGGAGACCCAGTACTTC. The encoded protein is CASTVRETQYF.

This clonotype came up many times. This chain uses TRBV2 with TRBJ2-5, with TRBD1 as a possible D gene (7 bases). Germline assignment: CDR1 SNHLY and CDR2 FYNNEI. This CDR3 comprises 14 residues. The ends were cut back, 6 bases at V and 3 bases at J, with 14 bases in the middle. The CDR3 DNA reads TGTGCCAGCAGGAGACAGGGAGGCGAAGAGACCCAGTACTTC. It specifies CASRRQGGEETQYF.

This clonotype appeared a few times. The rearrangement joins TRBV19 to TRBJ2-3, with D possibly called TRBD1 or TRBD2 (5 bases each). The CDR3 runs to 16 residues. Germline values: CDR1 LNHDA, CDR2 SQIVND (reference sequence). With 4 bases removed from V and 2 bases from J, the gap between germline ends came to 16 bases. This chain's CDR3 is CASSSLPGPITDTQYF. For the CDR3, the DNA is TGTGCCAGTAGTAGCTTACCGGGACCGATCACAGATACGCAGTATTTT. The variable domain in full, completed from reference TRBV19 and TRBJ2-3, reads DGGITQSPKYLFRKEGQNVTLSCEQNLNHDAMYWYRQDPGQGLRLIYYSQIVNDFQKGDIAEGYSVSREKKESFPLTVTSAQKNPTAFYLCASSSLPGPITDTQYFGPGTRLTVL.

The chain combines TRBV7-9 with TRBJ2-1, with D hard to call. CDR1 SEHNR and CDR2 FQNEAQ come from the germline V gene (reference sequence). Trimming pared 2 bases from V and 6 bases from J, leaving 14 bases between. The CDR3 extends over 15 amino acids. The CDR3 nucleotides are TGTGCCAGCAGCTTATGGCGAGGCCCACGCAATGAGCAGTTCTTC. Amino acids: CASSLWRGPRNEQFF.

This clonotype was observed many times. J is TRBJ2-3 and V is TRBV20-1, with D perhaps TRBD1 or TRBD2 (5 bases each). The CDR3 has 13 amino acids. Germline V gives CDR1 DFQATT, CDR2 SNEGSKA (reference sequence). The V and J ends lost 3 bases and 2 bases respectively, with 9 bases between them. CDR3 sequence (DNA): TGCAGTGCTAGTTACGGGACCACAGATACGCAGTATTTT. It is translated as CSASYGTTDTQYF.

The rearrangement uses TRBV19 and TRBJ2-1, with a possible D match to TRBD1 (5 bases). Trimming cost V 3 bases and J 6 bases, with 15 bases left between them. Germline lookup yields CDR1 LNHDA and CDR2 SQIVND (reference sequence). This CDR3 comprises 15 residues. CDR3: CASSIWAGPVNEQFF. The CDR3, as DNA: TGTGCCAGTAGTATCTGGGCAGGGCCGGTCAATGAGCAGTTCTTC.

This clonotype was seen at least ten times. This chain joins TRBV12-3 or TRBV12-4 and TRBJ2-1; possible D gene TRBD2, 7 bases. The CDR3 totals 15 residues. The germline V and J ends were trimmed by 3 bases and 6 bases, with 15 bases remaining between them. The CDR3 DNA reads TGTGCCAGCAGTTTGGGAGGGTCGGGGGCCAATGAGCAGTTCTTC. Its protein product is CASSLGGSGANEQFF.

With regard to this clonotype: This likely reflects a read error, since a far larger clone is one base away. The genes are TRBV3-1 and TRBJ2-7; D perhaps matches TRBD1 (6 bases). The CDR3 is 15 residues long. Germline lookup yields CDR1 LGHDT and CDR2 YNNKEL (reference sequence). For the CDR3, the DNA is TGTGCCGGCAGTCCGGGGACATCCGGGTCCCCCGAGCAGTACTTC. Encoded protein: CAGSPGTSGSPEQYF.

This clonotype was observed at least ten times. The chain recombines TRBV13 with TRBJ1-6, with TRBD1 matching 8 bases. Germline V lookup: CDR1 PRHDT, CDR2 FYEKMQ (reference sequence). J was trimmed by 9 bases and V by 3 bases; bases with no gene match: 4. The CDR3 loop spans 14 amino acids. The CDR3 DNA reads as TGTGCCAGCAGCTTTCGGACAGGGTCTTCACCCCTCCACTTT. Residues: CASSFRTGSSPLHF.

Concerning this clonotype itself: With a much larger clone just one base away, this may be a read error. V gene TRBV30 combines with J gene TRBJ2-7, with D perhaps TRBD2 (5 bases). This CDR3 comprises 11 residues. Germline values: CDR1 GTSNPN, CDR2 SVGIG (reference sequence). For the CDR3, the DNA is TGTGCCGGGAGCGGCGCGTACGAGCAGTACTTC. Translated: CAGSGAYEQYF.

CDR3 nucleotides: TGTGCCACAGGGTCGGGAACCGGGGAGCTGTTTTTT. This encodes CATGSGTGELFF. The J gene is TRBJ2-2, the V gene TRBV6-2 or TRBV6-3; D is possibly TRBD1 or TRBD2 (5 bases each). Per the germline V gene, CDR1 is MNHEY and CDR2 is SVGEGT. The CDR3 is made up of 12 amino acids. The germline V and J ends were trimmed by 10 bases and 5 bases, with 11 bases remaining between them.

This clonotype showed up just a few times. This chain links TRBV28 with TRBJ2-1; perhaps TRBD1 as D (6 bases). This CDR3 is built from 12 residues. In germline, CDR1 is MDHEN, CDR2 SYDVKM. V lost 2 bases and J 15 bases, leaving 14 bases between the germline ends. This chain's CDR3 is CASSLVLGAPFF. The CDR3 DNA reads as TGTGCCAGCAGTTTAGTCCTGGGGGCGCCGTTCTTC. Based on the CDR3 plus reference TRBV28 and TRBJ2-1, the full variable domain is DVKVTQSSRYLVKRTGEKVFLECVQDMDHENMFWYRQDPGLGLRLIYFSYDVKMKEKGDIPEGYSVSREKKERFSLILESASTNQTSMYLCASSLVLGAPFFGPGTRLTVL.

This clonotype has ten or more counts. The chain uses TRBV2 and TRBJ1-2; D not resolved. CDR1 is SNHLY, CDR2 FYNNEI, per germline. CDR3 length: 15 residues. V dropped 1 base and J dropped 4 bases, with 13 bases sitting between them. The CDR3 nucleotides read TGTGCCAGCAGTGAAGGGACCCGGTCCGGCTATGGCTACACCTTC. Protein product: CASSEGTRSGYGYTF.